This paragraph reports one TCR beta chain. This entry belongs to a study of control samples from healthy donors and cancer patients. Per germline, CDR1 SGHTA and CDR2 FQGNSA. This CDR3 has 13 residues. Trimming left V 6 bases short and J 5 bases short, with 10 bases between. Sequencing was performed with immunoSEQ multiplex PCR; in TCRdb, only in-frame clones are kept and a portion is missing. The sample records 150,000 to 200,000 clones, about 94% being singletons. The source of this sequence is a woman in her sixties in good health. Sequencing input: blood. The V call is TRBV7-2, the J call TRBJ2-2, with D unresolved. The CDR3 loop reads CASRRDQTGELFF. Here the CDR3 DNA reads TGTGCCAGCAGGAGAGATCAAACCGGGGAGCTGTTTTTT.